This is a list of T cell receptor beta chains from one sample in a study of shared clonotypes between healthy human individuals. Clones were sequenced by immunoSEQ multiplex PCR, and TCRdb holds only the in-frame ones, with some missing. The sample lists under 1 million clones, over 90% seen once, with around 24% in the top ten. The material sequenced was naive CD8+ T cells sorted from blood. These receptors all stem from a man in his thirties or forties in good health. CDR3s include the opening cysteine and the closing phenylalanine or tryptophan. D genes are given only for firm matches. Clone sizes are given selectively: once, few, many, or a class where the clone is expanded.

V gene: TRBV13; D gene: -; clone size: -; J gene: TRBJ2-3; CDR3 length: 12; CDR3 protein: CASSHSRDTQYF; CDR3 DNA: TGTGCCAGCAGCCACAGCCGAGATACGCAGTATTTT
V gene: TRBV7-9; D gene: -; clone size: once; J gene: TRBJ2-7; CDR3 length: 15; CDR3 protein: CASSLASGPSYEQYF; CDR3 DNA: TGTGCCAGCAGCTTAGCATCTGGGCCCTCCTACGAGCAGTACTTC
V gene: TRBV7-2; D gene: -; clone size: once; J gene: TRBJ1-3; CDR3 length: 11; CDR3 protein: CGALSGNTIYF; CDR3 DNA: TGTGGGGCGCTCTCTGGAAACACCATATATTTT
V gene: TRBV28; D gene: TRBD1; clone size: -; J gene: TRBJ2-3; CDR3 length: 12; CDR3 protein: CASSSDRDTQYF; CDR3 DNA: TGTGCCAGCAGTTCGGACAGGGATACGCAGTATTTT
V gene: TRBV7-8; D gene: TRBD2; clone size: -; J gene: TRBJ2-4; CDR3 length: 13; CDR3 protein: CASGGRGKNIQYF; CDR3 DNA: TGTGCCAGCGGCGGGAGGGGCAAAAACATTCAGTACTTC
V gene: TRBV7-2; D gene: TRBD2; clone size: -; J gene: TRBJ2-3; CDR3 length: 15; CDR3 protein: CASSPGTSGWDTQYF; CDR3 DNA: TGTGCCAGCAGCCCCGGGACTAGCGGCTGGGATACGCAGTATTTT
V gene: TRBV27; D gene: -; clone size: -; J gene: TRBJ2-7; CDR3 length: 14; CDR3 protein: CASSSQPLLYEQYF; CDR3 DNA: TGTGCCAGCAGTTCCCAACCCCTACTCTACGAGCAGTACTTC
V gene: TRBV19; D gene: TRBD1; clone size: -; J gene: TRBJ2-7; CDR3 length: 14; CDR3 protein: CASGNRDRAYEQYF; CDR3 DNA: TGTGCCAGTGGGAACCGGGACAGGGCCTACGAGCAGTACTTC
V gene: TRBV19; D gene: TRBD2; clone size: -; J gene: TRBJ2-1; CDR3 length: 13; CDR3 protein: CASPGGRGNEQFF; CDR3 DNA: TGTGCCAGCCCGGGAGGTCGGGGCAATGAGCAGTTCTTC
V gene: TRBV6-1; D gene: -; clone size: -; J gene: TRBJ2-7; CDR3 length: 14; CDR3 protein: CASSSNRVPYEQYF; CDR3 DNA: TGTGCCAGCAGCTCGAACAGGGTTCCCTACGAGCAGTACTTC
V gene: TRBV7-7; D gene: TRBD2; clone size: -; J gene: TRBJ2-5; CDR3 length: 16; CDR3 protein: CASSPLQREDQETQYF; CDR3 DNA: TGTGCCAGCAGCCCACTCCAGCGGGAGGACCAAGAGACCCAGTACTTC
V gene: TRBV19; D gene: -; clone size: -; J gene: TRBJ2-2; CDR3 length: 16; CDR3 protein: CASSIVRGVGTGELFF; CDR3 DNA: TGTGCCAGTAGTATAGTAAGGGGAGTTGGCACCGGGGAGCTGTTTTTT
V gene: TRBV28; D gene: TRBD2; clone size: -; J gene: TRBJ2-7; CDR3 length: 14; CDR3 protein: CASSLREGRYEQYF; CDR3 DNA: TGTGCCAGCAGTTTGAGGGAGGGCCGCTACGAGCAGTACTTC
V gene: TRBV27; D gene: -; clone size: -; J gene: TRBJ1-1; CDR3 length: 13; CDR3 protein: CASSSNGPIEAFF; CDR3 DNA: TGTGCCAGCAGTTCTAACGGTCCCATTGAAGCTTTCTTT
V gene: TRBV14; D gene: -; clone size: -; J gene: TRBJ2-1; CDR3 length: 16; CDR3 protein: CASSHYSGSSYNEQFF; CDR3 DNA: TGTGCCAGCAGCCATTATAGCGGTAGCTCCTACAATGAGCAGTTCTTC
V gene: TRBV4-3; D gene: -; clone size: -; J gene: TRBJ2-3; CDR3 length: 19; CDR3 protein: CASSPWSQVLNPSTDTQYF; CDR3 DNA: TGCGCCAGCAGCCCTTGGTCACAGGTACTAAACCCTAGCACAGATACGCAGTATTTT